The clone carrying this T cell receptor beta chain was found many times. As yet, its antigen is unknown. These data originate in a study of breast tumors, draining lymph nodes, adjacent tissues. Samples came from axillary lymph nodes draining the breast cancer. Findings and limits, study-wide: The data were judged consistent with most tumor T cells coming from lymph node and expanding in tumor. That most tumor T cells come from lymph nodes remained unproven. Compared with basal-like, luminal-like tumors shared significantly more repertoire with nontumor tissue. Compared with lymph nodes, tumors were less diverse; compared with nontumor tissue, more.

TCRdb processed the multiplex PCR reads anew with MiXCR; each CDR3 protein has one entry. The sample yields approximately 130,000 distinct CDR3 sequences, about 20% seen once. The sequencing input was axillary lymph node tissue. This TCR came from a female donor with breast cancer. Some clones in this sample may be carry-over from other donors' samples.

The CDR3 here is CSASIRGPNQPQHF. The CDR3 bases are TGCAGTGCTAGCATCAGGGGTCCCAATCAGCCCCAGCATTTT. This sequence joins TRBV20-1 and TRBJ1-5; D possibly corresponds to TRBD1 (6 bases). CDR1 and CDR2 from the germline V gene are DFQATT and SNEGSKA (reference sequence). The CDR3 spans 14 residues. V lost 3 bases and J lost 3, with 12 bases in between.